These T cell receptor beta chains were read from a single sample in a study of PD-L1 blockade in urothelial cancer. The method was immunoSEQ multiplex PCR; TCRdb's version includes in-frame clones alone and lacks a portion of them. The table lists roughly 130,000 clones, about 88% of them singletons, with roughly 3.5% in the top ten. Sample: PBMCs, taken around atezolizumab (anti-PD-L1) treatment. These receptor sequences come from a man aged 45 to 65 with urothelial cancer. CDR3s include the opening cysteine and the closing phenylalanine or tryptophan. D genes are given only for firm matches. The size entry is marked missing in some rows and otherwise reads once, few, many or a size class.

- 15 TRBJ2-7 TRBV5-5 TRBD1 TGTGCCAGCAGGCGAGGGACAGGCCTATCCTACGAGCAGTACTTC CASRRGTGLSYEQYF
few 15 TRBJ2-1 TRBV10-3 - TGTGCCATCAGTGACCCCGGGCTAGGGGCTGGGGAGCAGTTCTTC CAISDPGLGAGEQFF
once 16 TRBJ2-1 TRBV16 - TGTGCCAGCAGCCAATTTATTGTGGGCACCACAAATGAGCAGTTCTTC CASSQFIVGTTNEQFF
- 19 TRBJ2-5 TRBV21-1 - TGTGCCAGCAGCAATGGGTTTGGGGGCCCCGTCAATGGCGGGGAGACCCAGTACTTC CASSNGFGGPVNGGETQYF
- 15 TRBJ2-5 TRBV9 - TGTGCCAGCACCAAGGAAATGAACAGGGAAGAGACCCAGTACTTC CASTKEMNREETQYF
once 16 TRBJ1-1 TRBV15 TRBD1 TGTGCCACCAGCAGAGGACAGGGGGGAGGGAACACTGAAGCTTTCTTT CATSRGQGGGNTEAFF
- 17 TRBJ1-4 TRBV7-2 - TGTGCCAGCAGCTTAGCGGGTAGGGGTACGACTAATGAAAAACTGTTTTTT CASSLAGRGTTNEKLFF
- 17 TRBJ2-2 TRBV30 TRBD1 TGTGCCTGGGTACCTCCGGGACAGGGTTTCTCCACCTGGGAGCTGTTTTTT CAWVPPGQGFSTWELFF
- 14 TRBJ2-3 TRBV10-3 - TGTGCCATCAAAGCACCTACGGGGGCAGATACGCAGTATTTT CAIKAPTGADTQYF
few 17 TRBJ2-4 TRBV18 TRBD2 TGTGCCAGCTCTCAAGGACTAGCCCAACCTGTCAAAAACATTCAGTACTTC CASSQGLAQPVKNIQYF
- 14 TRBJ2-7 TRBV7-9 TRBD1 TGTGCCAGCAGCTTAGGGACAGGGCTACACGAGCAGTACTTC CASSLGTGLHEQYF
- 14 TRBJ2-2 TRBV6-5 TRBD2 TGTGCCAGCAGTTACTCAGCGGGGGAACGGGAGCTGTTTTTT CASSYSAGERELFF
- 12 TRBJ2-4 TRBV25-1 - TGTGCCAGCGCGGGGTCGAGTGACATTCAGTACTTC CASAGSSDIQYF
- 14 TRBJ1-1 TRBV10-2 - TGCGCCAGCAGTGTGACACAGGTGAACACTGAAGCTTTCTTT CASSVTQVNTEAFF
few 14 TRBJ2-5 TRBV6-5 TRBD1 TGTGCCAGCAGCCAAGGGACAGGGGGAGAGACCCAGTACTTC CASSQGTGGETQYF
- 12 TRBJ2-1 TRBV7-9 - TGTGCCAGCAGCTCCGGTGAGCTTGAGCAGTTCTTC CASSSGELEQFF
- 14 TRBJ1-2 TRBV5-8 TRBD1 TGTGCCAGCAGCACTCCGGGACAGTTCTATGGCTACACCTTC CASSTPGQFYGYTF
few 16 TRBJ2-1 TRBV5-1 - TGCGCCAGCAGCGACCCACGAGGAAAATTCTTCAATGAGCAGTTCTTC CASSDPRGKFFNEQFF